The 29 T cell receptor beta chains in this list originate from one sample, sequenced in a study of read filtering for tumor transcriptome and immune sequencing. The library was built from about 400 ng RNA with molecular barcoded adaptors for alpha/delta and beta/gamma chains. TCRdb re-analysed the reads in MiXCR, keeping a single row per CDR3 protein. The data contain 40,000 or so distinct CDR3 sequences, under 15% of them singletons. Sample: a population of CD138-negative cells sorted from bone marrow. The source is a donor older than 35 with multiple myeloma.

There are many counts of this clonotype. The V gene is TRBV27, the J gene TRBJ2-5; D call uncertain. Per germline, CDR1 MNHEY and CDR2 SMNVEV (reference sequence). CDR3 length equals 14 residues. V lost 8 bases and J 5 bases, leaving 18 bases between the germline ends. CDR3: CASHQLNSAETQYF. The CDR3 region has the DNA TGTGCCAGCCACCAATTAAACAGTGCGGAGACCCAGTACTTC.

This clonotype was seen at least ten times. The chain combines TRBV6-5 with TRBJ2-7, with TRBD2 matching 11 bases. There are 19 residues in the CDR3. Germline CDR1 reads MNHEY; CDR2 reads SVGAGI. Germline trimming cut 0 bases from V and 1 base from J; bases unmatched to any gene: 11. As DNA, the CDR3 is TGTGCCAGCAGTTACTCGTCCCTAGCGGGAGGCGGAAGTTCCTACGAGCAGTACTTC. This sequence encodes CASSYSSLAGGGSSYEQYF.

This clonotype was detected many times. This chain uses TRBV20-1 with TRBJ1-2, with D unclear. The CDR3 loop spans 13 amino acids. Deletions cut 0 bases from V and 2 bases from J, with 7 bases between. Germline values: CDR1 DFQATT, CDR2 SNEGSKA (reference sequence). The CDR3 DNA is TGCAGTGCTAGAGATCCGGGGAACTATGGCTACACCTTC. Translated: CSARDPGNYGYTF.

This clonotype was counted at least ten times. The chain has TRBV4-3 and TRBJ2-1, with 8 bases identical to TRBD1. From germline, CDR1 is LGHNA and CDR2 YSLEER. The V segment lost 4 bases and the J segment 6 bases; nucleotides outside the gene matches: 8. The CDR3 runs to 15 residues. The CDR3 protein is CASSPPDREGNEQFF. The CDR3, as DNA: TGCGCCAGCAGCCCCCCGGACAGGGAAGGCAATGAGCAGTTCTTC.

Many counts were recorded for this clonotype. The CDR3 loop reads CSVGSQASYNEQFF. The CDR3 bases are TGCAGCGTTGGAAGTCAGGCCTCCTACAATGAGCAGTTCTTC. The chain carries TRBV29-1 and TRBJ2-1; the D is unclear. Looked up from germline, CDR1 is SQVTM and CDR2 is ANQGSEA. V was trimmed by 4 bases and J by 0 bases, leaving 10 bases between them. The CDR3 spans 14 residues.

This clonotype was seen many times. The V gene is TRBV29-1, the J gene TRBJ2-7; tentatively, D is TRBD2 (7 bases). The V end was cut by 5 bases, the J end by 7 bases, with 27 bases between. CDR1 and CDR2 from the germline V gene are SQVTM and ANQGSEA. The CDR3 consists of 16 residues. The CDR3 protein is CSVSLNLGGAMKEQYF. The CDR3 region has the DNA TGCAGCGTTTCACTCAACCTGGGGGGGGCCATGAAGGAGCAGTACTTC.

This clonotype was detected ten times or more. This chain joins TRBV12-5 and TRBJ1-5, with no clear D. In germline, CDR1 is LGHNT, CDR2 FRNRAP. The CDR3 is 9 amino acids. Between the trimmed V and J ends, which lost 5 bases and 10 bases, there was a span of 3 bases. CDR3 protein: CASGHPQHF. In DNA form, the CDR3 reads TGTGCTAGTGGTCACCCCCAGCATTTT.

This clonotype was detected a few times. A much larger clone differs from this one at a single base, so this may be a read error. V and J are TRBV7-9 and TRBJ2-2, with D unresolved. From germline, CDR1 is SEHNR and CDR2 FQNEAQ (reference sequence). The CDR3 extends over 12 amino acids. This CDR3 is CASSPATEELFF. In nucleotides, the CDR3 is TGTGCCAGCAGCCCCGCCACCGAGGAGCTGTTTTTT.

As concerns this clonotype: With a much larger clone just one base away, this may be a read error. Likely a read error: the CDR3 ends without its conserved phenylalanine or tryptophan. CDR3 protein: CASSPGTSHGYTS. DNA for the CDR3: TGTGCCAGCAGCCCTGGAACCTCCCATGGCTACACCTCC. V and J are TRBV11-3 and TRBJ1-2, with D unclear. Germline loops: CDR1 SGHNT, CDR2 YENEEA. CDR3 length: 13 amino acids. V was clipped by 5 bases and J by 6 bases, with 13 bases between them.

This clonotype was counted ten times or more. The rearrangement links TRBV5-1 to TRBJ2-7, with D perhaps being TRBD1 or TRBD2 (5 bases each). This CDR3 is built from 11 residues. From germline, CDR1 is SGHRS and CDR2 YFSETQ. Between the trimmed V and J ends, which lost 5 bases and 7 bases, there was a span of 10 bases. The CDR3, as DNA: TGCGCCAGCAGAGCTGAGGGGGAGCAGTACTTC. As protein: CASRAEGEQYF.

This clonotype was found many times. The chain joins TRBV6-6 to TRBJ1-4; TRBD1 is a possible D gene (6 bases). Germline V lookup: CDR1 MNHNY, CDR2 SVGAGI (reference sequence). V lost 4 bases and J lost 0, with 9 bases in between. There are 15 residues in the CDR3. The CDR3 region has the DNA TGTGCCAGCAGTTCGGCAGGGGCAACTAATGAAAAACTGTTTTTT. Translation: CASSSAGATNEKLFF.

This clonotype was counted between two and nine times. The chain has TRBV9 and TRBJ2-1; 13 positions agree with TRBD2. The CDR3 consists of 18 residues. V dropped 4 bases and J dropped 8; count of bases not matched to a gene: 15. From germline, CDR1 is SGDLS and CDR2 YYNGEE. The CDR3 region has the DNA TGTGCCAGCAGCCCGAGTTCCTCCGGGACTAGCGGGATTTATGAGCAGTTCTTC. Amino acids: CASSPSSSGTSGIYEQFF.

In the case of this clonotype: At one boundary the junction diverges from the germline segment, which might be a read error. The chain combines TRBV9 with TRBJ2-1; no reliable D call. The CDR3 is 15 amino acids. Germline V gene data show CDR1 as SGDLS and CDR2 as YYNGEE. CDR3 protein: CASSPRPGPYNKQFF. CDR3 sequence (DNA): TGTGCCAGCAGCCCACGGCCAGGTCCTTACAATAAGCAGTTCTTC.

Ten or more counts support this clonotype. This chain joins TRBV5-4 and TRBJ2-1; 10 positions agree with TRBD2. The CDR3 is 17 amino acids. Per germline, CDR1 SGHNT and CDR2 YYREEE (reference sequence). The ends lost 3 bases at V and 0 bases at J; junction bases unmatched: 6. The CDR3, as DNA: TGTGCCAGCAGCTCCCAAGCGGGAGGGCCCTCCTACAATGAGCAGTTCTTC. This codes for CASSSQAGGPSYNEQFF.

This clonotype was recorded many times. The rearrangement joins TRBV28 to TRBJ2-1; possibly TRBD2 for D (5 bases). This CDR3 contains 11 residues. Between the trimmed V and J ends, which lost 2 bases and 9 bases, there was a span of 5 bases. Germline lookup yields CDR1 MDHEN and CDR2 SYDVKM. The chain's CDR3 is CASSLEGEQFF. For the CDR3, the DNA is TGTGCCAGCAGTTTAGAGGGTGAGCAGTTCTTC.

V usage is TRBV7-3 and J usage is TRBJ2-5; no definite D call. CDR1 and CDR2 from the germline V gene are SGHTA and FQGTGA. Trimming shortened V by 3 bases and J by 2 bases, and 13 bases separated the two germline ends. The CDR3 sequence is 15 residues long. CDR3 nucleotide sequence: TGTGCCAGCAGCTTCCACGTACGAGAACAAGAGACCCAGTACTTC. Translated: CASSFHVREQETQYF.

This clonotype was seen repeatedly, ten times or more. J is TRBJ2-3 and V is TRBV6-5; TRBD1 aligns across 8 bases. The CDR3 runs to 15 residues. The V gene end was trimmed by 6 bases and the J gene end by 1 base; junction bases not matched to a gene: 6. Germline V gives CDR1 MNHEY, CDR2 SVGAGI. The CDR3, as DNA: TGTGCCAGCAGCCCAGGGGGCGGCGGCACAGATACGCAGTATTTT. Encoded protein: CASSPGGGGTDTQYF.

This clonotype was seen more than once but under ten times. This sequence joins TRBV5-1 and TRBJ2-7, with 10 bases aligning to TRBD1. CDR3 length: 12 residues. CDR1 and CDR2 from the germline V gene are SGHRS and YFSETQ. V lost 5 bases to trimming and J lost 7 bases; unmatched junction nucleotides: 3. In DNA form, the CDR3 reads TGCGCCAGCAGGACAGGGGGCCAAGAGCAGTACTTC. As protein: CASRTGGQEQYF.

This clonotype is classed as medium-sized. The gene calls are TRBV29-1 and TRBJ2-7, with D perhaps matching TRBD2 (5 bases). There are 14 residues in the CDR3. Germline-derived CDR1 and CDR2 are SQVTM and ANQGSEA. Trimming removed 5 bases from V and 1 base from J, with 15 bases in between. The CDR3 DNA sequence: TGCAGCGTTAAAGGCCGGGGTGGGTCCTACGAGCAGTACTTC. This gives the protein CSVKGRGGSYEQYF.

This clonotype appeared many times. The rearrangement uses TRBV20-1 and TRBJ1-2; D is possibly TRBD1 (5 bases). Germline-derived CDR1 and CDR2 are DFQATT and SNEGSKA (reference sequence). The V end was cut by 6 bases, the J end by 4 bases, with 15 bases between. The CDR3 has 13 residues. CDR3 sequence (DNA): TGCAGTGCGTGGACCGGGACGGTCTATGGCTACACCTTC. It encodes CSAWTGTVYGYTF.

The table lists this clonotype with many counts. The chain combines TRBV2 with TRBJ2-3, with 9 bases aligning to TRBD2. Trimming took 2 bases from V and 2 from J; bases not matched to a gene: 8. CDR1 is SNHLY and CDR2 is FYNNEI in the germline V gene. This CDR3 region has 17 residues. This CDR3 reads CASSELAGTPSTDTQYF. The CDR3 DNA reads TGTGCCAGCAGTGAACTAGCGGGAACCCCCTCCACAGATACGCAGTATTTT.

In this sample, this clonotype turned up many times. This chain uses TRBV20-1 with TRBJ2-3; weak D call: TRBD2 (6 bases). Trimming stripped 1 base from V and 10 bases from J, with 12 bases between. This CDR3 spans 12 amino acids. Germline V gene data show CDR1 as DFQATT and CDR2 as SNEGSKA (reference sequence). The CDR3 sequence: CSARGVPSAQYF. The DNA for the CDR3 is TGCAGTGCTAGAGGAGTCCCTAGCGCGCAGTATTTT.

Here the CDR3 reads CASSYSGGVGQPQHF. For the CDR3, the DNA is TGTGCCAGCAGTTACTCGGGAGGGGTCGGGCAGCCCCAGCATTTT. The chain combines TRBV6-5 with TRBJ1-5, with D possibly being TRBD1 (5 bases). The V end was cut by 0 bases, the J end by 7 bases, with 13 bases between. This CDR3 contains 15 residues. CDR1 is MNHEY, CDR2 SVGAGI, per germline.

This clonotype showed up many times. This CDR3 is CASSQPGPVSTDTQYF. The CDR3 nucleotides are TGTGCCAGCAGCCAACCCGGACCGGTATCCACAGATACGCAGTATTTT. V usage is TRBV3-1 and J usage is TRBJ2-3, with D uncertain. With 2 bases removed from V and 2 bases from J, the gap between germline ends came to 14 bases. The CDR3 consists of 16 residues. Germline CDR1 reads LGHDT; CDR2 reads YNNKEL (reference sequence).

This clonotype was seen at least ten times. V gene TRBV7-8 combines with J gene TRBJ1-4, with 8 bases identical to TRBD1. V was clipped by 3 bases and J by 8 bases; unmatched bases: 11. CDR3 size: 16 residues. The germline gives CDR1 SGHVS, CDR2 FQNEAQ. CDR3 sequence (DNA): TGTGCCAGCAGCTTCGACGGACAGGGTTTCCGAGAAAAACTGTTTTTT. Translating gives CASSFDGQGFREKLFF.

This clonotype has a count of ten or more. The chain recombines TRBV7-9 with TRBJ2-7, with TRBD1 matching 9 bases. Germline V lookup: CDR1 SEHNR, CDR2 FQNEAQ (reference sequence). V was clipped by 3 bases and J by 3 bases; unmatched bases: 12. CDR3 size: 17 residues. The DNA of the CDR3 is TGTGCCAGCAGCTTTCCATTGGGACAGGGTGAAAGCTACGAGCAGTACTTC. This encodes CASSFPLGQGESYEQYF.

This clonotype was seen ten or more times. The chain employs TRBV20-1 and TRBJ2-5; no firm D call. Germline CDR1 reads DFQATT; CDR2 reads SNEGSKA (reference sequence). The CDR3 length is 13 residues. With 3 bases removed from V and 2 bases from J, the gap between germline ends came to 10 bases. CDR3 amino acids: CSASWTRQETQYF. CDR3 coding DNA: TGCAGTGCTAGCTGGACGAGACAAGAGACCCAGTACTTC.

This clonotype was counted at least ten times. The chain links TRBV12-3 or TRBV12-4 to TRBJ2-7; 10 nucleotides line up with TRBD2. V dropped 7 bases and J dropped 1; count of bases not matched to a gene: 7. CDR3 length: 15 residues. CDR3 region: CASTGSTSGSYEQYF. The DNA for the CDR3 is TGTGCCAGCACCGGATCGACTAGCGGGTCCTACGAGCAGTACTTC.

The table lists this clonotype with many counts. The chain joins TRBV7-3 to TRBJ2-1; TRBD2 agrees at 10 bases. V trimming: 5 bases; J trimming: 8 bases; junction bases outside the gene matches: 6. Germline assignment: CDR1 SGHTA and CDR2 FQGTGA. This CDR3 is 14 amino acids long. CDR3 protein: CASSASGSGDEQFF. The CDR3 DNA follows: TGTGCCAGCAGCGCTAGCGGGAGTGGCGATGAGCAGTTCTTC.